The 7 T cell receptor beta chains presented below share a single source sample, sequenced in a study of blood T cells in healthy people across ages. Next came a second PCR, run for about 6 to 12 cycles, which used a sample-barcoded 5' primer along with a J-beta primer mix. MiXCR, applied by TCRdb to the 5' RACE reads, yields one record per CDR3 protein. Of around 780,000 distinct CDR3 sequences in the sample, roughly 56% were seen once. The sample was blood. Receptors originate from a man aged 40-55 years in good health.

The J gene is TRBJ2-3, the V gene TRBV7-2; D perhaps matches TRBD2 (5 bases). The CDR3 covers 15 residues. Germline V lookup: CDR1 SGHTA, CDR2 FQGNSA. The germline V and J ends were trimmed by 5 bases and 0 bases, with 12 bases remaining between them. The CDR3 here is CASSPVTGSTDTQYF. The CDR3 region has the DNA TGTGCCAGCAGCCCGGTTACGGGGAGCACAGATACGCAGTATTTT.

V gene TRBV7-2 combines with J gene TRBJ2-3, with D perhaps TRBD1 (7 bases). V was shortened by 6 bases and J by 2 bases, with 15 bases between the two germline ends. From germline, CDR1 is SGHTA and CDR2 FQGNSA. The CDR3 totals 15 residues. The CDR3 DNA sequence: TGTGCCAGCAGGCCAGGGGGGCCCCACACAGATACGCAGTATTTT. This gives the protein CASRPGGPHTDTQYF.

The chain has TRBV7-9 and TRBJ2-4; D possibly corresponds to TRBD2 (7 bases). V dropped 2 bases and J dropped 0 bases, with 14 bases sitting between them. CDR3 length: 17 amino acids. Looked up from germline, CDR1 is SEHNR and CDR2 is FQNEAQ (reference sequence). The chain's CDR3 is CASSLFQGTIAKNIQYF. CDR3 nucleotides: TGTGCCAGCAGCTTATTTCAGGGGACTATAGCCAAAAACATTCAGTACTTC.

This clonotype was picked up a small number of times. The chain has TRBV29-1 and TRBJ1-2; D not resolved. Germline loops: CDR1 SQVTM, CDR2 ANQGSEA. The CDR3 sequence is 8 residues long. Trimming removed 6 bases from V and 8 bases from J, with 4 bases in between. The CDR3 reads CSVVGYTF. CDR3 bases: TGCAGCGTCGTAGGCTACACCTTC.

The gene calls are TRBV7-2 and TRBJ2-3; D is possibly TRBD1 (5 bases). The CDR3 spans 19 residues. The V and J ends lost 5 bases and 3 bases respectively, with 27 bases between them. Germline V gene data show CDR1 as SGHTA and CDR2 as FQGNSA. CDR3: CASSPLKSQGVRRTDTQYF. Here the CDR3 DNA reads TGTGCCAGCAGCCCACTTAAAAGTCAGGGCGTACGTCGAACAGATACGCAGTATTTT.

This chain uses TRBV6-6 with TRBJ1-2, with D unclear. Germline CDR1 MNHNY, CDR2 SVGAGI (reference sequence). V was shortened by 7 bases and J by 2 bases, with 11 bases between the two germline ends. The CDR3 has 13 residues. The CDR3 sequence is CASTNSANYGYTF. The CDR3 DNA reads TGTGCCAGCACTAACTCGGCGAACTATGGCTACACCTTC.

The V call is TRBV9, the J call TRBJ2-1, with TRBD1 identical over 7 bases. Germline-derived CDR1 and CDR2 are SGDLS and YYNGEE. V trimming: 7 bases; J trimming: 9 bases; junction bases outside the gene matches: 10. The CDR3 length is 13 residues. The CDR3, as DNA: TGTGCCAGCGATGAGGGGGCGAGAGGTGAGCAGTTCTTC. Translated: CASDEGARGEQFF.